A single TCR beta chain is shown here with its context. The antigen is undetermined. This specimen comes from a study of cytomegalovirus exposure and HLA in healthy donors. Study-wide points: Among CMV-associated TCR beta chains, most appeared HLA-restricted in a later analysis. In a later analysis, at a false discovery rate of 0.05, under 20,000 TCR beta sequences matched HLA alleles. Further analysis, carried out later, found HLA-associated TCR beta chains more clonally expanded than equally common other chains.

V shed 4 bases and J 7 bases; nucleotides not matched to a gene: 12. Germline CDR1 is ENHRY and CDR2 is SYGVKD. The CDR3 extends over 16 amino acids. The study ran its PCR with 60 Vbeta and 13 Jbeta primers. Sequenced by immunoSEQ multiplex PCR; TCRdb stores in-frame clones only, minus some. The sample features more than 110,000 clones, with 2% to 3% in its top ten. Sequenced: PBMCs. The receptor was isolated from a man aged 35-49 years in good health and CMV-seronegative. The chain uses TRBV10-3 and TRBJ1-2, with 10 bases aligning to TRBD1. The CDR3 DNA is TGTGCCATCAGTGCGTCCCAGGTGGGACAGGGGAGTGGCTACACCTTC. This sequence encodes CAISASQVGQGSGYTF.